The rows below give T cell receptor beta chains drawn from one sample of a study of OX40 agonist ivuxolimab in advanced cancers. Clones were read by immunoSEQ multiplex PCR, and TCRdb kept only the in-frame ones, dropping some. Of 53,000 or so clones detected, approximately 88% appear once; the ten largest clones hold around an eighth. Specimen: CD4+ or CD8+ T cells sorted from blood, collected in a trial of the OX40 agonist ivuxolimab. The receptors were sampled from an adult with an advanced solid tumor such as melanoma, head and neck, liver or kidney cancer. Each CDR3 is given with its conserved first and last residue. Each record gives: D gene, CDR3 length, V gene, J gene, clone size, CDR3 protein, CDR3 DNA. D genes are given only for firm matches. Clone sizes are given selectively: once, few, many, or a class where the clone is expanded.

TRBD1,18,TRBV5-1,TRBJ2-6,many,CASSFRDRESIGANVLTF,TGCGCCAGCAGCTTCCGGGACAGGGAATCCATTGGGGCCAACGTCCTGACTTTC
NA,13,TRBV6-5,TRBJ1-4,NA,CASMTGANEKLFF,TGTGCCAGCATGACCGGGGCTAATGAAAAACTGTTTTTT
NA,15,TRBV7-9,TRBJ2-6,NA,CASSPPASGANVLTF,TGTGCCAGCAGCCCCCCCGCATCTGGGGCCAACGTCCTGACTTTC
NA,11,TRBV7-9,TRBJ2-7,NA,CAGGNIGEQYF,TGTGCCGGGGGTAATATAGGGGAGCAGTACTTC
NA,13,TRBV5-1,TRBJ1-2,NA,CASSLATHDGYTF,TGCGCCAGCAGCTTGGCCACACACGATGGCTACACCTTC
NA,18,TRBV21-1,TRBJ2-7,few,CASSKPGLAGTPSYEQYF,TGTGCCAGCAGCAAACCGGGACTAGCGGGAACCCCTTCCTACGAGCAGTACTTC
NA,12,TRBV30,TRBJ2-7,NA,CAWSVSGYEQYF,TGTGCCTGGAGTGTATCTGGATACGAGCAGTACTTC
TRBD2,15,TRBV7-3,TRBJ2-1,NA,CASSSQPGRLAKEFF,TGTGCCAGCAGCTCCCAACCAGGCCGACTAGCTAAGGAGTTCTTC
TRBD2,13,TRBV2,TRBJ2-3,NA,CASSWDYTDTQYF,TGTGCCAGCAGTTGGGACTACACAGATACGCAGTATTTT
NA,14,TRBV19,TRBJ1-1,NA,CASSMGQGGTEAFF,TGTGCCAGTAGTATGGGCCAGGGCGGAACTGAAGCTTTCTTT
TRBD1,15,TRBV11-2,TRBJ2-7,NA,CASSLTGDREYEQYF,TGTGCCAGCAGCTTAACTGGGGACAGGGAGTACGAGCAGTACTTC
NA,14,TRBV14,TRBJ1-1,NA,CASSLRTANTEAFF,TGTGCCAGCAGCCTAAGGACAGCGAACACTGAAGCTTTCTTT
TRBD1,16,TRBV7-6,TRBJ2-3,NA,CASSLVRGLDTDTQYF,TGTGCCAGCAGCTTAGTGAGGGGGCTAGACACAGATACGCAGTATTTT
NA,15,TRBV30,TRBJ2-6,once,CAWSVLAYGANVLTF,TGTGCCTGGAGTGTACTGGCGTACGGGGCCAACGTCCTGACTTTC
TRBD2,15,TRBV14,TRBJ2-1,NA,CASSQWPRGDNEQFF,TGTGCCAGCAGCCAGTGGCCGCGGGGGGACAATGAGCAGTTCTTC
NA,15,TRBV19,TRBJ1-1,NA,CASSTRTRMNTEAFF,TGTGCCAGTAGTACCCGAACACGGATGAACACTGAAGCTTTCTTT
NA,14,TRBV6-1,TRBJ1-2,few,CASSEHTGFGGYTF,TGTGCCAGCAGTGAACATACAGGATTCGGGGGCTACACCTTC
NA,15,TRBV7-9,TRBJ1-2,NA,CASSLTDFYNYGYTF,TGTGCCAGCAGCTTGACGGATTTCTACAACTATGGCTACACCTTC
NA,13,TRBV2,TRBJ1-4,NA,CASNPATNEKLFF,TGTGCCAGCAATCCGGCAACTAATGAAAAACTGTTTTTT
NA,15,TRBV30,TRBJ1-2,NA,CAWSTPSGADYGYTF,TGTGCCTGGAGTACACCATCGGGGGCCGACTATGGCTACACCTTC
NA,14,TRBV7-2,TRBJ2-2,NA,CASTGEPSTGELFF,TGTGCCAGCACGGGGGAACCCTCCACCGGGGAGCTGTTTTTT
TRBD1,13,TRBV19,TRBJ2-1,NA,CASSGDRAAWKFF,TGTGCCAGTAGTGGAGACAGGGCCGCCTGGAAGTTCTTC
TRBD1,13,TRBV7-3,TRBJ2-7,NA,CASSSRTGYEQYF,TGTGCCAGCAGCTCTAGGACAGGCTACGAGCAGTACTTC
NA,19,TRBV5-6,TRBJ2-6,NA,CASSEIRGKAFFGANVLTF,TGTGCCAGCAGTGAGATAAGGGGCAAGGCCTTTTTTGGGGCCAACGTCCTGACTTTC
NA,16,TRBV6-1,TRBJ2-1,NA,CASSEGGAGVRNEQFF,TGTGCCAGCAGTGAAGGAGGCGCAGGGGTCCGCAATGAGCAGTTCTTC
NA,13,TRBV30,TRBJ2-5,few,CACKKGGGETQYF,TGTGCCTGTAAAAAAGGGGGGGGCGAGACCCAGTACTTC
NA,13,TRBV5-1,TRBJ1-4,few,CASSGGDNEKLFF,TGCGCCAGCAGCGGGGGGGATAATGAAAAACTGTTTTTT
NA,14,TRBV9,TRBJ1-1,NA,CASSATHGGSEAFF,TGTGCCAGCAGCGCGACGCATGGCGGATCTGAAGCTTTCTTT
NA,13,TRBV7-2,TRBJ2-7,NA,CASSTMGLYEQYF,TGTGCCAGCAGCACCATGGGCTTGTACGAGCAGTACTTC
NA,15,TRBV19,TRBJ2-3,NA,CASSIDSRATDTQYF,TGTGCCAGTAGTATAGATTCCAGGGCTACAGATACGCAGTATTTT
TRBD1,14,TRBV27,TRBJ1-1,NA,CASRRPTGMGEAFF,TGTGCCAGCAGACGACCGACAGGGATGGGTGAAGCTTTCTTT
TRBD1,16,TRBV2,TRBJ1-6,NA,CASSPRTGPNNSPLHF,TGTGCCAGCAGCCCCCGGACAGGGCCCAATAATTCACCCCTCCACTTT
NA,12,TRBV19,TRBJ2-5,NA,CASSYGQETQYF,TGTGCCAGTAGTTATGGTCAAGAGACCCAGTACTTC
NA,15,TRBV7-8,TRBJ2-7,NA,CASSLGDETAYEQYF,TGTGCCAGCAGCTTGGGGGACGAGACCGCCTACGAGCAGTACTTC
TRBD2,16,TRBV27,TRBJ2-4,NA,CASTAVGRENKNIQYF,TGTGCCAGCACCGCGGTGGGGCGGGAGAACAAAAACATTCAGTACTTC
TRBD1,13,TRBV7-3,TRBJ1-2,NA,CASSNGQGFGYTF,TGTGCCAGCAGCAATGGACAGGGCTTTGGCTACACCTTC
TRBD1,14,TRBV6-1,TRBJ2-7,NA,CASRVDREKYEQYF,TGTGCCAGCAGGGTGGACAGGGAGAAATACGAGCAGTACTTC
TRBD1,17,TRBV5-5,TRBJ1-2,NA,CASSLPSGQVANYGYTF,TGTGCCAGCAGCTTGCCTAGCGGACAGGTCGCTAACTATGGCTACACCTTC
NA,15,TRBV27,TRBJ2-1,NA,CASSHDSLTYNEQFF,TGTGCCAGCAGTCATGACAGTTTAACCTACAATGAGCAGTTCTTC
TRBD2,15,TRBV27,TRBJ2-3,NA,CASTLLAGGPDTQYF,TGTGCCAGCACCCTCCTAGCGGGAGGCCCAGATACGCAGTATTTT
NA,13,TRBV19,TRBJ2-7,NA,CASSLGTTYEQYF,TGTGCCAGTAGTCTGGGAACCACCTACGAGCAGTACTTC
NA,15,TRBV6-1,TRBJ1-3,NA,CASSLDRSSGNTIYF,TGTGCCAGCAGTCTGGACCGGAGCTCTGGAAACACCATATATTTT
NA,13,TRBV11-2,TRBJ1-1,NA,CASSASRDGGAFF,TGTGCCAGCAGCGCAAGCCGGGACGGGGGAGCTTTCTTT
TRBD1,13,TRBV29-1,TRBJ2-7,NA,CSVELDRGYEQYF,TGCAGCGTCGAACTCGACAGGGGGTACGAGCAGTACTTC
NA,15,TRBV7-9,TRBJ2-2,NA,CASSLGASWAGELFF,TGTGCCAGCAGCTTAGGGGCTAGCTGGGCCGGGGAGCTGTTTTTT
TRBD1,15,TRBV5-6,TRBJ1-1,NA,CASSRVGQEVTEAFF,TGTGCCAGCAGCCGGGTGGGACAGGAGGTCACTGAAGCTTTCTTT
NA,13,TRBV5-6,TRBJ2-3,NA,CASIGRNTDTQYF,TGTGCCAGCATTGGTCGGAACACAGATACGCAGTATTTT
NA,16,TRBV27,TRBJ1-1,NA,CASSLVPVGVGTEAFF,TGTGCCAGCAGTTTAGTGCCTGTAGGAGTGGGCACTGAAGCTTTCTTT
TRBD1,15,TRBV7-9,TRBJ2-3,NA,CASSVRDRDSNTQYF,TGTGCCAGCAGCGTCCGGGACAGGGATTCGAATACGCAGTATTTT
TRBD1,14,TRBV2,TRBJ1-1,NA,CASSETGAYTEAFF,TGTGCCAGCAGTGAAACAGGGGCGTACACTGAAGCTTTCTTT
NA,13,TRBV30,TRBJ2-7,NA,CAFRDRSSYEQYF,TGTGCCTTCCGGGACCGCAGCTCCTACGAGCAGTACTTC